One sample yielded the 31 T cell receptor beta chains listed below, sequenced in a study of T-cell memory formation after mild COVID-19. One entry per CDR3 protein results from TCRdb running MiXCR on the 5' RACE reads. The sample has about 340,000 distinct CDR3 sequences, 10% to 15% seen once. Sequenced material: PBMCs or a T cell subset sorted from them (not recorded which). Source of these receptors: a young man who had mild COVID-19 (a few samples of this study predate the infection). Cell type and time point are not known.

This chain links TRBV18 with TRBJ1-5; D call uncertain. The CDR3 length is 13 residues. The germline gives CDR1 KGHSH, CDR2 LQKENI. V was cut by 2 bases and J by 8 bases, with 10 bases left in between. CDR3 sequence (DNA): TGTGCCAGCTCACCAGTCTGGGAAGAGCCCCAGCATTTT. This encodes CASSPVWEEPQHF.

This clonotype came up a few times. This chain uses TRBV11-2 with TRBJ2-2, with D unresolved. Germline-derived CDR1 and CDR2 are SGHAT and FQNNGV. V was pared by 5 bases and J by 6 bases, with 10 bases between. The CDR3 is made up of 13 amino acids. CDR3 bases: TGTGCCAGCAGCCACTACACCGCCGGGGAGCTGTTTTTT. Protein: CASSHYTAGELFF.

The rearrangement links TRBV27 to TRBJ2-3; the match to TRBD2 covers 7 bases. CDR3 length: 12 residues. Germline-derived CDR1 and CDR2 are MNHEY and SMNVEV (reference sequence). J gave up 8 bases and V 5 bases, and 4 bases lay outside the gene matches. CDR3 loop: CASSTGGGTQYF. DNA for the CDR3: TGTGCCAGCAGTACGGGGGGAGGTACGCAGTATTTT.

This clonotype came up a few times. This chain links TRBV7-9 with TRBJ1-5; D uncertain. Trimming left V 4 bases short and J 11 bases short, with 12 bases between. Germline V gives CDR1 SEHNR, CDR2 FQNEAQ (reference sequence). This CDR3 is 12 amino acids long. The CDR3 protein is CASSSTPGAQHF. CDR3 DNA: TGTGCCAGCAGCTCGACTCCCGGGGCCCAGCATTTT.

This clonotype has a handful of counts. V gene TRBV12-5 combines with J gene TRBJ1-5; a possible D gene is TRBD1 (6 bases). The CDR3 is 13 residues long. The germline gives CDR1 LGHNT, CDR2 FRNRAP. Trimming cost V 0 bases and J 6 bases, with 6 bases left between them. The DNA for the CDR3 is TGTGCTAGTGGTTTGGTACAGGGTCAGCCCCAGCATTTT. Amino acids: CASGLVQGQPQHF.

The CDR3 loop reads CASSRPSSVPGELFF. The CDR3 DNA reads TGTGCCAGCAGCCGGCCATCTAGCGTTCCCGGGGAGCTGTTTTTT. The chain couples TRBV7-9 to TRBJ2-2, with D perhaps TRBD2 (6 bases). V was clipped by 5 bases and J by 6 bases, with 16 bases between them. The CDR3 length is 15 residues. In germline, CDR1 is SEHNR, CDR2 FQNEAQ (reference sequence). The full variable domain, in which reference TRBV7-9 and TRBJ2-2 provide the parts outside the CDR3, is DTGVSQNPRHKITKRGQNVTFRCDPISEHNRLYWYRQTLGQGPEFLTYFQNEAQLEKSRLLSDRFSAERPKGSFSTLEIQRTEQGDSAMYLCASSRPSSVPGELFFGEGSRLTVL.

This clonotype occurred a few times. This chain joins TRBV10-3 and TRBJ1-1; D may be TRBD1 (5 bases). The V end lost 6 bases, the J end lost 1 base, and 9 bases lay between the germline ends. The V gene's germline CDR1 is ENHRY and CDR2 SYGVKD. The CDR3 covers 13 residues. CDR3 nucleotide sequence: TGTGCCATCAGAGTAACAGGGAACACTGAAGCTTTCTTT. Translating it yields CAIRVTGNTEAFF.

The rearrangement links TRBV7-3 to TRBJ2-7; D possibly corresponds to TRBD1 (7 bases). The ends were cut back, 1 base at V and 5 bases at J, with 24 bases in the middle. The CDR3 is 18 amino acids. Germline V gives CDR1 SGHTA, CDR2 FQGTGA. CDR3 in DNA: TGTGCCAGCAGCTTAATGGGAGGAAGACAGGGAATGTTGAACGAGCAGTACGTC. As protein: CASSLMGGRQGMLNEQYV.

This clonotype occurred a few times. The chain combines TRBV5-1 with TRBJ2-2; 9 bases align to TRBD1. The trim removed 4 bases at V and 5 bases at J, leaving 6 bases unmatched. Germline CDR1 reads SGHRS; CDR2 reads YFSETQ. The CDR3 has 15 residues. For the CDR3, the DNA is TGCGCCAGCAGCAACCGGGACAGGGATACCGGGGAGCTGTTTTTT. Translation: CASSNRDRDTGELFF.

V and J are TRBV12-3 or TRBV12-4 and TRBJ1-2; unclear D gene. The V end lost 3 bases, the J end lost 6 bases, and 11 bases lay between the germline ends. The CDR3 runs to 13 residues. This CDR3 reads CASSFQPPNGYTF. In nucleotides, the CDR3 is TGTGCCAGCAGTTTCCAACCTCCGAATGGCTACACCTTC.

Ten or more counts support this clonotype. The rearrangement joins TRBV7-8 to TRBJ1-1; a possible D gene is TRBD1 (6 bases). Germline loops: CDR1 SGHVS, CDR2 FQNEAQ. The CDR3 totals 13 residues. V was pared by 5 bases and J by 1 base, with 8 bases between. CDR3 coding DNA: TGTGCCAGCAGCCGACAGGAGAACACTGAAGCTTTCTTT. Translated, it gives CASSRQENTEAFF. The whole variable domain, filled in from reference TRBV7-8 and TRBJ1-1, reads GAGVSQSPRYKVAKRGQDVALRCDPISGHVSLFWYQQALGQGPEFLTYFQNEAQLDKSGLPSDRFFAERPEGSVSTLKIQRTQQEDSAVYLCASSRQENTEAFFGQGTRLTVV.

V usage is TRBV7-2 and J usage is TRBJ2-4; 7 bases align to TRBD1. The CDR3 runs to 17 residues. Germline CDR1 is SGHTA and CDR2 is FQGNSA. Unmatched junction bases numbered 10, after V lost 5 bases and J lost 0 bases. CDR3 region: CASSPLGQSLAKNIQYF. The CDR3 nucleotides read TGTGCCAGCAGCCCCCTGGGACAGTCGCTAGCCAAAAACATTCAGTACTTC.

V usage is TRBV11-2 and J usage is TRBJ1-1; no firm D call. Germline V CDR1 and CDR2: SGHAT, FQNNGV. The V end lost 5 bases, the J end lost 3 bases, and 13 bases lay between the germline ends. CDR3 length: 14 residues. CDR3 sequence (DNA): TGTGCCAGCAGCCCCGGGAGTGGGGACACTGAAGCTTTCTTT. Translating it yields CASSPGSGDTEAFF.

The table lists this clonotype with a few counts. The chain carries TRBV20-1 and TRBJ1-6; unclear D gene. The CDR3 loop spans 16 amino acids. Germline-derived CDR1 and CDR2 are DFQATT and SNEGSKA (reference sequence). V was clipped by 3 bases and J by 8 bases, with 20 bases between them. The CDR3 DNA reads TGCAGTGCTAGCCCCGGTTGGGGAGGTTCCCATTCACCCCTCCACTTT. Encoded protein: CSASPGWGGSHSPLHF.

This clonotype was observed a few times. The chain uses TRBV20-1 and TRBJ2-3; 11 bases are shared with TRBD1. The V segment lost 3 bases and the J segment 6 bases; nucleotides outside the gene matches: 5. Per the germline V gene, CDR1 is DFQATT and CDR2 is SNEGSKA (reference sequence). CDR3 length: 14 amino acids. CDR3 amino acids: CSARGTGGRDTQYF. CDR3 in DNA: TGCAGTGCTAGGGGGACAGGGGGTCGCGATACGCAGTATTTT.

The chain combines TRBV3-1 with TRBJ2-7; perhaps TRBD1 as D (5 bases). Trimming stripped 6 bases from V and 0 bases from J, with 12 bases between. Germline loops: CDR1 LGHDT, CDR2 YNNKEL (reference sequence). There are 14 residues in the CDR3. The CDR3 bases are TGTGCCAGCAGTAAGACAGTTCCCTCCTACGAGCAGTACTTC. Translated: CASSKTVPSYEQYF.

This clonotype appeared a few times. V and J are TRBV29-1 and TRBJ1-2; perhaps TRBD1 as D (5 bases). The CDR3 extends over 15 amino acids. The V end lost 4 bases, the J end lost 8 bases, and 23 bases lay between the germline ends. Per the germline V gene, CDR1 is SQVTM and CDR2 is ANQGSEA. CDR3 in DNA: TGCAGCGTTGTGAAGTCCCCTCGTGGGGCAGAGGGCTACACCTTC. Translation gives CSVVKSPRGAEGYTF.

The gene calls are TRBV5-1 and TRBJ2-3; D unclear. This CDR3 is 13 amino acids long. Germline CDR1 and CDR2: SGHRS and YFSETQ. Trimming cost V 2 bases and J 2 bases, with 6 bases left between them. This CDR3 is CASSFLPTDTQYF. CDR3 bases: TGCGCCAGCAGCTTTTTACCCACAGATACGCAGTATTTT. The whole variable domain, remainder taken from reference TRBV5-1 and TRBJ2-3, is KAGVTQTPRYLIKTRGQQVTLSCSPISGHRSVSWYQQTPGQGLQFLFEYFSETQRNKGNFPGRFSGRQFSNSRSEMNVSTLELGDSALYLCASSFLPTDTQYFGPGTRLTVL.

The chain has TRBV7-2 and TRBJ2-7; D unresolved. In germline, CDR1 is SGHTA, CDR2 FQGNSA. Between the trimmed V and J ends, which lost 9 bases and 7 bases, there was a span of 19 bases. There are 13 residues in the CDR3. This CDR3 is CASSTLNYGEQYV. As DNA, the CDR3 is TGTGCCAGTAGTACTCTTAATTATGGAGAGCAGTACGTC.

V is TRBV4-3 and J is TRBJ2-3; D is undetermined. Trimming pared 3 bases from V and 4 bases from J, leaving 8 bases between. Germline-derived CDR1 and CDR2 are LGHNA and YSLEER. The CDR3 is made up of 13 amino acids. The CDR3 loop is CASSHDVADTQYF. The CDR3 bases are TGCGCCAGCAGCCATGATGTAGCAGATACGCAGTATTTT.

The chain links TRBV25-1 to TRBJ1-5; no clear D gene. Germline V gene data show CDR1 as MGHDK and CDR2 as SYGVNS. V shed 5 bases and J shed 7 bases, with 9 bases lying between them. This CDR3 contains 12 residues. In DNA, the CDR3 is TGTGCCAGCAGTACCCAGTCCCAGCCCCAGCATTTT. It specifies CASSTQSQPQHF.

The chain combines TRBV12-3 or TRBV12-4 with TRBJ2-7; TRBD2 matches 8 bases. The CDR3 has 15 residues. V trimming: 3 bases; J trimming: 0 bases; junction bases outside the gene matches: 4. Here the CDR3 reads CASSLSGGASYEQYF. In nucleotides, the CDR3 is TGTGCCAGCAGTTTGTCGGGGGGGGCCTCCTACGAGCAGTACTTC.

The rearrangement links TRBV19 to TRBJ1-6; no clear D gene. This CDR3 comprises 15 residues. Germline assignment: CDR1 LNHDA and CDR2 SQIVND (reference sequence). V was cut by 5 bases and J by 9 bases, with 17 bases left in between. The CDR3 bases are TGTGCCAGTAGTCCCGGGAACAGAATCTTTTCACCCCTCCACTTT. It codes for CASSPGNRIFSPLHF.

The sample holds a few counts of this clonotype. CDR3: CASSLSTGDPYRRTYSGNTIYF. The DNA for the CDR3 is TGTGCCAGCAGCTTGTCGACAGGGGATCCGTATAGAAGAACGTACTCTGGAAACACCATATATTTT. The rearrangement joins TRBV5-5 to TRBJ1-3; TRBD1 matches 8 bases. Germline assignment: CDR1 SGHKS and CDR2 YYEKEE (reference sequence). The ends lost 1 base at V and 0 bases at J; junction bases unmatched: 21. The CDR3 covers 22 residues.

This clonotype was detected ten times or more. V and J are TRBV7-6 and TRBJ2-2; possibly TRBD2 for D (6 bases). The CDR3 spans 16 residues. Germline V gives CDR1 SGHVS, CDR2 FNYEAQ. Deletions cut 2 bases from V and 6 bases from J, with 16 bases between. This CDR3 reads CASSLTGRGTAGELFF. CDR3 bases: TGTGCCAGCAGCTTAACGGGACGGGGGACGGCCGGGGAGCTGTTTTTT.

This clonotype was seen only a few times. The chain's CDR3 is CAISESTVEKETQYF. In DNA, the CDR3 is TGTGCCATCAGTGAGTCGACGGTAGAGAAAGAGACCCAGTACTTC. This chain links TRBV10-3 with TRBJ2-5; D gene uncertain. CDR1 is ENHRY, CDR2 SYGVKD, per germline. The CDR3 sequence is 15 residues long. Trimming cost V 0 bases and J 3 bases, with 11 bases left between them.

This clonotype turned up a few times. The chain recombines TRBV5-5 with TRBJ2-2, with 7 bases lining up with TRBD2. The ends lost 0 bases at V and 7 bases at J; junction bases unmatched: 12. The germline V gene encodes CDR1 SGHKS and CDR2 YYEKEE (reference sequence). The CDR3 extends over 17 amino acids. The CDR3 protein is CASSLDGPGGTSGELFF. The CDR3 coding sequence is TGTGCCAGCAGCTTGGATGGGCCCGGGGGGACGAGCGGGGAGCTGTTTTTT.

This clonotype was observed a handful of times. The chain has TRBV7-3 and TRBJ2-1, with 11 positions matching TRBD2. CDR1 and CDR2 from the germline V gene are SGHTA and FQGTGA. The CDR3 consists of 13 residues. V lost 11 bases to trimming and J lost 5 bases; unmatched junction nucleotides: 5. The DNA for the CDR3 is TGTGCCGCCCGTAGCGGGGGGGACAATGAGCAGTTCTTC. As protein: CAARSGGDNEQFF.

This clonotype was seen only a few times. The chain recombines TRBV11-1 with TRBJ2-3, with 12 bases matching TRBD2. The junction had 3 bases not matched to a gene; V was cut back by 4 bases and J by 4 bases. This CDR3 comprises 15 residues. Germline CDR1 is SGHAT and CDR2 is FQDESV (reference sequence). Here the CDR3 reads CASSWTSGVSDTQYF. The CDR3 coding sequence is TGTGCCAGCAGCTGGACTAGCGGGGTATCAGATACGCAGTATTTT.

This clonotype has a handful of counts. CDR3 bases: TGTGCCAGCAGCGCTAGAGGCAGAGGTCAGCCCCAGCATTTT. Its protein is CASSARGRGQPQHF. The chain is built from TRBV7-2 and TRBJ1-5; D is unclear. Trimming left V 5 bases short and J 6 bases short, with 14 bases between. Germline CDR1 reads SGHTA; CDR2 reads FQGNSA. The CDR3 runs 14 residues.

This clonotype was seen many times. J is TRBJ2-7 and V is TRBV15; 7 bases fit TRBD1. CDR3 length: 15 amino acids. In germline, CDR1 is LNHNV, CDR2 YYDKDF (reference sequence). V shed 4 bases, J shed 0 bases, and the junction held 6 bases outside the gene matches. CDR3 DNA: TGTGCCACCAGCAACGACAGGGCTGCCTCCTACGAGCAGTACTTC. Translated: CATSNDRAASYEQYF.